This T cell receptor beta chain was recorded in a study of blood T cell repertoires in COVID-19 (dated by TCRdb to 2018 to 2020). With respect to the entire study: The collaborator samples originated in the United States, Italy and Spain and spanned the acute and convalescent phases of COVID-19. Where available, HLA class I and class II types were taken from metadata supplied by the sample provider and were not determined by assay-based typing. The prospective study material was composed of cDNA or gDNA derived from T cells, B-cell-depleted T cells, or PBMCs. A de-identified subject ID, COVID-19 status, age in years and sex were almost always included in the sample metadata. The dataset comprised deeply sampled blood TCRbeta repertoires from subjects exposed to, actively infected with, or recovered from COVID-19. The samples were drawn from the first 160 participants of the ongoing ImmuneRACE study and from roughly 1,300 subjects provided by 6 global collaborators. The repertoires were released in a freely available public database intended as a resource for research on the immune response to SARS-CoV-2.

As regards this clone: It has no known antigen specificity. Base qualities are not recorded, but no much larger clone differs from it by a single base.

The paper's findings and limits, for the study overall: The quantity of clinical and demographic metadata differed by source and by participant and was supplied without curation.

Enrolling through a virtual design, the prospective study's participants ranged in age from roughly 18 to 90 years and lived across roughly 24 United States geographic areas. In the prospective study, participants were assigned to cohorts based on the clinical history participants reported in a screening survey and a study questionnaire. Exposed participants had been in contact, within 2 weeks of entering the study, with a person who had a PCR-confirmed or clinician-diagnosed case of COVID-19. Each participant in the prospective study had whole blood, serum and a nasopharyngeal or oropharyngeal swab collected by mobile phlebotomists. Additional blood draws and questionnaires over an approximately 2-month period could optionally be provided by prospective study participants. Before DNA extraction, prospective study blood samples were shipped either frozen or at room temperature. TCRbeta CDR3 regions were amplified from genomic DNA by means of the immunoSEQ Assay, a bias-controlled multiplex PCR. Per the authors' processing: Within the assay, amplification of reference gene primers was used to estimate how many nucleated cells each sample contained. Sequence reads were collapsed and filtered to measure the absolute abundance of every unique TCRbeta CDR3 rearrangement. For each sample, productive Simpson clonality was calculated as the square root of Simpson's diversity index over productive rearrangements. In its TCRdb copy, this immuneACCESS table keeps in-frame sequences only and misses some clones. Where compared with another copy, unresolved V genes explain less than half of these, and the others have no known cause. The D gene and trimming were derived from the DNA, and the V and J assignments and clone size from that table. This sample has approximately 65,000 clones in its table, and 72% of those were observed once. The top ten hold 51% of the sample.

The sequence was collected from an older woman who had been exposed to COVID-19. The sample taken for sequencing was PBMCs or T cells enriched from blood (not recorded which).

CDR3 region: CASSPPGAVEQFF. The base sequence is TGTGCCAGCAGCCCCCCGGGAGCGGTAGAGCAGTTCTTC. The V gene is TRBV7-9 and the J gene is TRBJ2-1; tentative D gene TRBD2, with 6 bases matching. V is clipped by 5 bases and J by 10 bases, and the sequence between their germline boundaries is 15 bases long. CDR1 and CDR2 are drawn from the germline V gene (reference sequence): SEHNR, FQNEAQ. There are 13 amino acids in the CDR3, from cysteine to phenylalanine inclusive. Of all the DNA, just the CDR3 is kept, 39 bases in frame from base 1.